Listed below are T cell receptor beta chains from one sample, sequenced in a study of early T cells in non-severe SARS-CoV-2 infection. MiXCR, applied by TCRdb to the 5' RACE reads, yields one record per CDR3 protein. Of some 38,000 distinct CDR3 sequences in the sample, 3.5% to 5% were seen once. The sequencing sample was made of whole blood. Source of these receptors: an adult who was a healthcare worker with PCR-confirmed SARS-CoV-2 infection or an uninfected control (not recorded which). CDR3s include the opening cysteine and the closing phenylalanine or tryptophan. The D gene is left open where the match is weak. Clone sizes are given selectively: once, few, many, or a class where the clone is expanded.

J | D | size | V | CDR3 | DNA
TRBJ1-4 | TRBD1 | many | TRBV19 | CATSRQGNEKLFF | TGTGCCACGAGCCGACAGGGTAATGAAAAACTGTTTTTT
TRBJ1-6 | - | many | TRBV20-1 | CSARFQGDSPLHF | TGCAGTGCTAGGTTCCAGGGAGACTCACCCCTCCACTTT
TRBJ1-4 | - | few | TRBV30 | CAWSKDREEKLFF | TGTGCCTGGAGTAAGGACAGAGAGGAAAAACTGTTTTTT
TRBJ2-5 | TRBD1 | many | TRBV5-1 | CASSTGQGQETQYF | TGCGCCAGCAGCACTGGACAGGGACAAGAGACCCAGTACTTC
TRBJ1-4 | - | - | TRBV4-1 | CASSQGVANEKLFF | TGCGCCAGCAGCCAGGGGGTCGCTAATGAAAAACTGTTTTTT
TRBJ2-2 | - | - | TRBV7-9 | CASSSWGNTGELFF | TGTGCCAGCAGCTCCTGGGGGAACACCGGGGAGCTGTTTTTT
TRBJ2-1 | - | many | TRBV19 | CASTYSNEQFF | TGTGCCAGTACCTATTCCAATGAGCAGTTCTTC
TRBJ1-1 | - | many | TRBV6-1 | CASSESRTVNTEAFF | TGTGCCAGCAGTGAAAGTAGAACAGTGAACACTGAAGCTTTCTTT
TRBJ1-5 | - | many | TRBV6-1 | CASTGNWRQPQHF | TGTGCCAGCACCGGGAATTGGCGTCAGCCCCAGCATTTT
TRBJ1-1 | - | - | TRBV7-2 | CASSPIQGGGTEAFF | TGTGCCAGCAGCCCGATCCAGGGAGGGGGCACTGAAGCTTTCTTT
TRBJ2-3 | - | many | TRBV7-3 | CASSLTGSPTDTQYF | TGTGCCAGCAGCTTAACCGGCAGCCCCACAGATACGCAGTATTTT
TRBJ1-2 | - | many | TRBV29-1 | CSVEEGRDGYTF | TGCAGCGTTGAAGAAGGACGGGATGGCTACACCTTC
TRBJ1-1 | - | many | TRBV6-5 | CASRPPGSTEAFF | TGTGCCAGCAGACCGCCGGGAAGCACTGAAGCTTTCTTT
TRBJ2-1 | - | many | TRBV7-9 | CASSFYRRGREQFF | TGTGCCAGCAGCTTCTACCGGCGGGGGCGAGAGCAGTTCTTC
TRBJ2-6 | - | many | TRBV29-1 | CSVSSSGANVLTF | TGCAGCGTTTCTAGCTCTGGGGCCAACGTCCTGACTTTC